This T cell receptor beta chain was recorded in a study of shared clonotypes between healthy human individuals. Study-level background: The study used three CD4 naive, three CD4 memory, two CD8 naive and one CD8 memory plate per donor.

V was shortened by 2 bases and J by 1 base, with 14 bases between the two germline ends. The CDR3 runs to 16 residues. Germline V gene data show CDR1 as GTSNPN and CDR2 as SVGIG (reference sequence). Clones were sequenced by immunoSEQ multiplex PCR, and TCRdb holds only the in-frame ones, with some missing. The data contain some 2,000,000 clones, roughly 95% of them singletons. The sequenced sample consisted of naive CD4+ T cells sorted from blood. Subset meaning: CD45RA+ positively selected. The rearrangement uses TRBV30 and TRBJ2-2; D is perhaps TRBD1 (6 bases). The sequence came from a young man in good health. The CDR3 sequence is CAWSSLDRGNTGELFF. In DNA form, the CDR3 reads TGTGCCTGGAGTTCTCTGGACAGAGGGAACACCGGGGAGCTGTTTTTT.